This T cell receptor (beta chain) is drawn from a study of cytomegalovirus exposure and HLA in healthy donors. Repertoires were generated with immunoSEQ multiplex PCR, while TCRdb's copy carries only in-frame clones and drops some. In the table there are roughly 100,000 clones, about 86% of which are singletons. The V end lost 3 bases, the J end lost 5 bases, and 10 bases lay between the germline ends. CDR1 and CDR2 from the germline V gene are LNHDA and SQIVND (reference sequence). This CDR3 region has 13 residues. Sequencing was carried out using PBMCs. This rearrangement joins TRBV19 to TRBJ2-5, with D uncertain. This sequence was found in a woman between 18 and 29 years old in good health and CMV-seropositive. CDR3 protein: CASSIAGQETQYF. The DNA of the CDR3 is TGTGCCAGTAGTATCGCTGGCCAGGAGACCCAGTACTTC. The complete variable domain, with remaining parts taken from reference TRBV19 and TRBJ2-5, reads DGGITQSPKYLFRKEGQNVTLSCEQNLNHDAMYWYRQDPGQGLRLIYYSQIVNDFQKGDIAEGYSVSREKKESFPLTVTSAQKNPTAFYLCASSIAGQETQYFGPGTRLLVL.